Included here is one TCR beta chain sequence, with context. Its antigen is unknown. This entry comes from a study of long-term antiretroviral therapy in people with HIV. Study results and caveats: With ART, diversity went up but was still lower than in transplant donor controls. Every time point showed a repertoire led by clones expanded before ART.

This CDR3 comprises 12 residues. The germline V and J ends were trimmed by 7 bases and 4 bases, with 13 bases remaining between them. CDR1 and CDR2 from the germline V gene are SQVTM and ANQGSEA. Researchers report immunoSEQ v3.0 was run at survey level. The table came from immunoSEQ multiplex PCR; TCRdb's copy has only in-frame clones and leaves some out. Here the sample spans some 45,000 clones, approximately 86% being singletons. The TCR sequence derives from a woman aged 45-59 years with HIV. Material: unsorted PBMCs, obtained 0.1 years before starting antiretroviral therapy. The chain carries TRBV29-1 and TRBJ1-1, with TRBD1 as a possible D gene (6 bases). The CDR3 nucleotides are TGCAGCGGGCAGGGGTTCGGCACTGAAGCTTTCTTT. It translates to CSGQGFGTEAFF.